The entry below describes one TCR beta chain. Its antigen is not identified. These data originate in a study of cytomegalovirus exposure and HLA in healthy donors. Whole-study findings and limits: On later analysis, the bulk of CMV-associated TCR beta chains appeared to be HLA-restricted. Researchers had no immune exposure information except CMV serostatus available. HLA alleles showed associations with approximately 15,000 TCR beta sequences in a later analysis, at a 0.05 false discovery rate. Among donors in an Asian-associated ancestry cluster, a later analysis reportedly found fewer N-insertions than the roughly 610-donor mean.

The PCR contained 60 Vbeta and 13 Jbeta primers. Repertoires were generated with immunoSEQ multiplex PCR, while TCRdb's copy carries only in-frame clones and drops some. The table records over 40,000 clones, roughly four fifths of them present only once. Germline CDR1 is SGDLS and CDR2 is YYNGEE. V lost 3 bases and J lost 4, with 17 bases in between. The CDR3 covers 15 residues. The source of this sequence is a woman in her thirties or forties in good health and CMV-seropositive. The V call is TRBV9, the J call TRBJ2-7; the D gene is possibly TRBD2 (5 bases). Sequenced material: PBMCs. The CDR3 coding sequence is TGTGCCAGCAGCGCCGGAAGCAGTAGCGTGTACGAGCAGTACTTC. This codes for CASSAGSSSVYEQYF.